This is a list of T cell receptor beta chains from one sample in a study of cytomegalovirus exposure and HLA in healthy donors. Sequenced by immunoSEQ multiplex PCR; TCRdb stores in-frame clones only, minus some. Seen here are about 200,000 clones, 82% observed once, and the top ten hold about 0.094%. The sample comprised PBMCs. The receptors derive from a boy aged 2 to 9 in good health and CMV-seronegative. The CDR3 runs from the conserved cysteine through the conserved F or W. Each record gives: CDR3 DNA, CDR3 protein, V gene, D gene, CDR3 length, clone size, J gene. A D gene is named only where the DNA matches it firmly. Rows give clone size only sometimes, using once, few, many, or a class for an expanded clone.

cdr3_nt: TGTGCCATCGGAATCAGTACGGGGTCCTACGAGCAGTACTTC
cdr3_aa: CAIGISTGSYEQYF
v_call: TRBV10-3
d_call: -
cdr3_length: 14
clone_size: -
j_call: TRBJ2-7

cdr3_nt: TGTGCCACCGAACCCCGCGGGGGGGCGGAGATCGGGGAGCTGTTTTTT
cdr3_aa: CATEPRGGAEIGELFF
v_call: TRBV10-3
d_call: TRBD2
cdr3_length: 16
clone_size: -
j_call: TRBJ2-2

cdr3_nt: TGCGCCAGCAGCCAAGGTTACAGTTTAAATGAAAAACTGTTTTTT
cdr3_aa: CASSQGYSLNEKLFF
v_call: TRBV4-1
d_call: -
cdr3_length: 15
clone_size: -
j_call: TRBJ1-4

cdr3_nt: TGCAGTGCGGGGCCGTTGGATACGCAGTATTTT
cdr3_aa: CSAGPLDTQYF
v_call: TRBV20-1
d_call: -
cdr3_length: 11
clone_size: -
j_call: TRBJ2-3

cdr3_nt: TGCGCCAGCAGCCAAGATGGGGCAGGGTGGGGTACTGAAGCTTTCTTT
cdr3_aa: CASSQDGAGWGTEAFF
v_call: TRBV4-1
d_call: -
cdr3_length: 16
clone_size: -
j_call: TRBJ1-1

cdr3_nt: TGTGCCAGCGAGGGAAAAGGTTCGGGGACCCAGTACTTC
cdr3_aa: CASEGKGSGTQYF
v_call: TRBV6-5
d_call: -
cdr3_length: 13
clone_size: few
j_call: TRBJ2-5

cdr3_nt: TGTGCCAGCAGGGCTAGCGGGGGCACAGATACGCAGTATTTT
cdr3_aa: CASRASGGTDTQYF
v_call: TRBV2
d_call: TRBD2
cdr3_length: 14
clone_size: -
j_call: TRBJ2-3

cdr3_nt: TGTGCCAGCAGGCTAGCGGATCAAGAGACCCAGTACTTC
cdr3_aa: CASRLADQETQYF
v_call: TRBV2
d_call: TRBD2
cdr3_length: 13
clone_size: -
j_call: TRBJ2-5

cdr3_nt: TGTGCCAGCAGTTACAGGGTCTCCTACGAGCAGTACTTC
cdr3_aa: CASSYRVSYEQYF
v_call: TRBV27
d_call: -
cdr3_length: 13
clone_size: -
j_call: TRBJ2-7

cdr3_nt: TGTGCCAGCGGACAGGGGGTCACCTACAATGAGCAGTTCTTC
cdr3_aa: CASGQGVTYNEQFF
v_call: TRBV7-2
d_call: TRBD1
cdr3_length: 14
clone_size: -
j_call: TRBJ2-1

cdr3_nt: TGTGCCATCAGTCGTCAAGGGGTATTCACTGAAGCTTTCTTT
cdr3_aa: CAISRQGVFTEAFF
v_call: TRBV10-3
d_call: -
cdr3_length: 14
clone_size: -
j_call: TRBJ1-1

cdr3_nt: TGCAGCGGCGTCCCCTCAACGGGCTCCTACAATGAGCAGTTCTTC
cdr3_aa: CSGVPSTGSYNEQFF
v_call: TRBV29-1
d_call: -
cdr3_length: 15
clone_size: -
j_call: TRBJ2-1

cdr3_nt: TGTGCCAGCTCACCACGGGGACTCTCCGGCTCTGGAAACACCATATATTTT
cdr3_aa: CASSPRGLSGSGNTIYF
v_call: TRBV18
d_call: -
cdr3_length: 17
clone_size: -
j_call: TRBJ1-3

cdr3_nt: TGTGCCAGTAGTATCACAGGCTCCTACGAGCAGTACTTC
cdr3_aa: CASSITGSYEQYF
v_call: TRBV19
d_call: -
cdr3_length: 13
clone_size: -
j_call: TRBJ2-7

cdr3_nt: TGCGCCAGCAGCTACGCGACAGGGGCTACCTCTGGAAACACCATATATTTT
cdr3_aa: CASSYATGATSGNTIYF
v_call: TRBV5-1
d_call: TRBD1
cdr3_length: 17
clone_size: few
j_call: TRBJ1-3

cdr3_nt: TGTGCCAGCTCCCCAGCGATCGGACAGAACTATGGCTACACCTTC
cdr3_aa: CASSPAIGQNYGYTF
v_call: TRBV18
d_call: -
cdr3_length: 15
clone_size: -
j_call: TRBJ1-2

cdr3_nt: TGTGCCACCAGCAGGGACATCTCTAACTATGGCTACACCTTC
cdr3_aa: CATSRDISNYGYTF
v_call: TRBV15
d_call: -
cdr3_length: 14
clone_size: once
j_call: TRBJ1-2

cdr3_nt: TGCAGCGTTGACCCTAACCAGGGGATTGAGCAGTTCTTC
cdr3_aa: CSVDPNQGIEQFF
v_call: TRBV29-1
d_call: -
cdr3_length: 13
clone_size: -
j_call: TRBJ2-1

cdr3_nt: TGCAGCGTAATGGACAGGGGGCGTAACGAGCAGTACTTC
cdr3_aa: CSVMDRGRNEQYF
v_call: TRBV29-1
d_call: TRBD1
cdr3_length: 13
clone_size: -
j_call: TRBJ2-7

cdr3_nt: TGCGCCAGCAGCGGGACTAGCGGGGGTACAGATACGCAGTATTTT
cdr3_aa: CASSGTSGGTDTQYF
v_call: TRBV5-1
d_call: TRBD2
cdr3_length: 15
clone_size: few
j_call: TRBJ2-3

cdr3_nt: TGTGCCAGCAGCTTAGTACAGGGTACCTACAATGAGCAGTTCTTC
cdr3_aa: CASSLVQGTYNEQFF
v_call: TRBV11-1
d_call: -
cdr3_length: 15
clone_size: -
j_call: TRBJ2-1

cdr3_nt: TGTGCCAGCAGTTCAGCGGGGGGAGAGACCCAGTACTTC
cdr3_aa: CASSSAGGETQYF
v_call: TRBV6-6
d_call: TRBD2
cdr3_length: 13
clone_size: -
j_call: TRBJ2-5

cdr3_nt: TGTGCCAGCAGCCGAGCGGGGGGCCCCTACGAGCAGTACTTC
cdr3_aa: CASSRAGGPYEQYF
v_call: TRBV7-2
d_call: TRBD2
cdr3_length: 14
clone_size: -
j_call: TRBJ2-7

cdr3_nt: TGTGCCAGCGGGGGGGACTCTGGGGCCAACGTCCTGACTTTC
cdr3_aa: CASGGDSGANVLTF
v_call: TRBV6-1
d_call: TRBD2
cdr3_length: 14
clone_size: few
j_call: TRBJ2-6